The next 31 T cell receptor beta chains were all read from a single sample in a study of cytomegalovirus exposure and HLA in healthy donors. PCR primers comprised 60 Vbeta and 13 Jbeta primers. TCRdb's table, derived via immunoSEQ multiplex PCR, lists solely in-frame clones and lacks some. The repertoire holds 100,000 or so clones, with 70% to 80% as singletons. The sample comprised PBMCs. The receptors stem from a female donor in good health and CMV-seropositive.

V and J are TRBV7-6 and TRBJ2-1, with 7 positions matching TRBD2. V shed 1 base and J 7 bases; nucleotides not matched to a gene: 4. Germline values: CDR1 SGHVS, CDR2 FNYEAQ. The CDR3 consists of 14 residues. The DNA of the CDR3 is TGTGCCAGCAGCTTAGGGACTAGTAGGAATGAGCAGTTCTTC. The encoded protein is CASSLGTSRNEQFF.

V gene TRBV5-4 combines with J gene TRBJ2-7; 10 bases map to TRBD1. Germline V CDR1 and CDR2: SGHNT, YYREEE (reference sequence). CDR3 size: 15 residues. Trimming took 4 bases from V and 4 from J; bases not matched to a gene: 8. The CDR3: CASSREGGQGYEQYF. CDR3 DNA sequence: TGTGCCAGCAGCCGGGAAGGGGGACAGGGGTACGAGCAGTACTTC.

The V and J genes are TRBV6-5 and TRBJ2-3; weak D call: TRBD1 (5 bases). CDR3 length: 15 amino acids. Trimming left V 6 bases short and J 2 bases short, with 15 bases between. The germline V gene encodes CDR1 MNHEY and CDR2 SVGAGI. This CDR3 is CASSERTSNTDTQYF. The CDR3 bases are TGTGCCAGCAGCGAACGGACATCTAACACAGATACGCAGTATTTT.

V gene TRBV6-6 combines with J gene TRBJ2-7; 9 bases align to TRBD2. CDR3 length: 15 amino acids. V was clipped by 0 bases and J by 0 bases; unmatched bases: 0. Germline CDR1 MNHNY, CDR2 SVGAGI (reference sequence). The CDR3 nucleotides are TGTGCCAGCAGTTACTCTAGCGGGAGCTCCTACGAGCAGTACTTC. This codes for CASSYSSGSSYEQYF.

This chain links TRBV7-2 with TRBJ2-5; D is ambiguous. Germline CDR1 is SGHTA and CDR2 is FQGNSA. This CDR3 has 11 residues. Trimming removed 3 bases from V and 5 bases from J, with 4 bases in between. CDR3 amino acids: CASSFFETQYF. The CDR3 DNA is TGTGCCAGCAGCTTCTTCGAGACCCAGTACTTC.

This clone was observed a handful of times. This chain links TRBV6-1 with TRBJ2-7; TRBD2 matches 11 bases. CDR1 and CDR2 from the germline V gene are MNHNS and SASEGT. J lost 3 bases, V lost 6 bases, and 7 bases had no gene match. CDR3 length: 15 residues. CDR3 nucleotides: TGTGCCAGCAGCCAGACTAGCGGGGCTCACTACGAGCAGTACTTC. Its translation: CASSQTSGAHYEQYF.

V and J are TRBV11-2 and TRBJ2-2, with a tentative D call TRBD2 (5 bases). Germline loops: CDR1 SGHAT, CDR2 FQNNGV. The length of the CDR3 is 14 residues. Trimming took 2 bases from V and 5 from J, leaving 9 bases between them. CDR3 in DNA: TGTGCCAGCAGCTTACGAGGGCCAACCGGGGAGCTGTTTTTT. Its translation: CASSLRGPTGELFF.

The table lists this clone with a few counts. The genes are TRBV7-2 and TRBJ1-2; 7 nucleotides align to TRBD1. Losses at the gene ends were 5 bases for V and 4 bases for J; bases not matched to a gene: 7. The CDR3 loop spans 14 amino acids. Germline V CDR1 and CDR2: SGHTA, FQGNSA. The chain's CDR3 is CASSDPGQLYGYTF. In DNA form, the CDR3 reads TGTGCCAGCAGCGACCCGGGACAGCTCTATGGCTACACCTTC.

This clone was counted once. The chain carries TRBV5-1 and TRBJ1-1; D is uncertain. The V gene's germline CDR1 is SGHRS and CDR2 YFSETQ. CDR3 length equals 14 residues. V was cut by 1 base and J by 0 bases, with 7 bases left in between. The CDR3 sequence is CASSLHNMNTEAFF. The CDR3 nucleotides are TGCGCCAGCAGCTTGCACAACATGAACACTGAAGCTTTCTTT. The full variable domain, completed using reference TRBV5-1 and TRBJ1-1, is KAGVTQTPRYLIKTRGQQVTLSCSPISGHRSVSWYQQTPGQGLQFLFEYFSETQRNKGNFPGRFSGRQFSNSRSEMNVSTLELGDSALYLCASSLHNMNTEAFFGQGTRLTVV.

The CDR3 region has the DNA TGTTCCACCTCTGTAGGGGATGGCTACACCTTC. Translated, it gives CSTSVGDGYTF. The rearrangement uses TRBV7-9 and TRBJ1-2; TRBD1 might be the D (5 bases). The length of the CDR3 is 11 residues. The germline gives CDR1 SEHNR, CDR2 FQNEAQ (reference sequence).

The J gene is TRBJ2-2, the V gene TRBV4-3, with no clear D. V was shortened by 0 bases and J by 8 bases, with 13 bases between the two germline ends. The CDR3 is made up of 15 amino acids. Germline V gene lookup returns CDR1 LGHNA and CDR2 YSLEER. The CDR3 DNA is TGCGCCAGCAGCCAAGAAGACTCCCAGACTGGGGAGCTGTTTTTT. It translates to CASSQEDSQTGELFF.

This chain joins TRBV5-1 and TRBJ2-3, with 9 bases fitting TRBD2. This CDR3 spans 15 amino acids. Germline loops: CDR1 SGHRS, CDR2 YFSETQ. With V trimmed by 3 bases and J by 5 bases, 7 bases remained unmatched. The chain's CDR3 is CASSSSGIKGDTQYF. The CDR3, as DNA: TGCGCCAGCAGCTCTAGCGGGATCAAGGGAGATACGCAGTATTTT.

The chain employs TRBV18 and TRBJ1-5, with D unclear. Looked up from germline, CDR1 is KGHSH and CDR2 is LQKENI. The CDR3 runs 14 residues. Trimming removed 3 bases from V and 6 bases from J, with 12 bases in between. In nucleotides, the CDR3 is TGTGCCAGCTCACCGTTAGAGGGAATTCAGCCCCAGCATTTT. Translated, it gives CASSPLEGIQPQHF.

V is TRBV10-3 and J is TRBJ1-1; TRBD1 aligns across 9 bases. Germline V gives CDR1 ENHRY, CDR2 SYGVKD. Trimming at V came to 6 bases and at J to 5 bases, leaving 4 bases not matched to a gene. The CDR3 sequence is 13 residues long. CDR3 sequence reads: CAIRGQGNTEAFF. In DNA form, the CDR3 reads TGTGCCATCAGGGGACAGGGAAATACTGAAGCTTTCTTT.

This clone was observed a single time. The chain joins TRBV30 to TRBJ1-4; D is unclear. CDR3 length: 14 amino acids. CDR1 is GTSNPN and CDR2 is SVGIG in the germline V gene (reference sequence). Trimming shortened V by 1 base and J by 7 bases, and 13 bases separated the two germline ends. In DNA form, the CDR3 reads TGTGCCTGGAGTGAAGGGAGCGTAATTGAAAAACTGTTTTTT. Translation: CAWSEGSVIEKLFF.

The chain joins TRBV10-3 to TRBJ1-1; D unresolved. CDR1 and CDR2 (germline): ENHRY, SYGVKD. This CDR3 region has 18 residues. V was pared by 2 bases and J by 0 bases, with 19 bases between. The CDR3 loop is CAISEQDIGFQMNTEAFF. The CDR3 DNA follows: TGTGCCATCAGTGAGCAGGATATAGGTTTTCAAATGAACACTGAAGCTTTCTTT.

The CDR3 sequence is CASSVRGGSYNEQFF. CDR3 DNA sequence: TGTGCCAGCAGCGTGCGGGGGGGCTCCTACAATGAGCAGTTCTTC. The V and J genes are TRBV9 and TRBJ2-1, with 9 bases aligning to TRBD2. V shed 2 bases, J shed 0 bases, and the junction held 0 bases outside the gene matches. The CDR3 has 15 residues. Germline CDR1 SGDLS, CDR2 YYNGEE.

V and J are TRBV7-9 and TRBJ2-4; 8 bases are a match to TRBD1. The V and J ends lost 5 bases and 12 bases, in that order; junction bases with no gene match: 18. The CDR3 has 16 amino acids. CDR1 is SEHNR, CDR2 FQNEAQ, per germline (reference sequence). The DNA of the CDR3 is TGTGCCAGCAGCCTCCGGACAGGGCCCAAGGGTGACAGTCAGTACTTC. Its protein product is CASSLRTGPKGDSQYF.

The rearrangement links TRBV9 to TRBJ2-1; 10 bases match TRBD2. The V segment lost 4 bases and the J segment 0 bases; nucleotides outside the gene matches: 13. CDR3 length equals 19 residues. Germline V CDR1 and CDR2: SGDLS, YYNGEE. CDR3 bases: TGTGCCAGCAGCCCCCGGGAGCGGGGGGGTAAAAGCTCCTACAATGAGCAGTTCTTC. Translation: CASSPRERGGKSSYNEQFF. Filled out from reference TRBV9 and TRBJ2-1, the complete variable domain reads DSGVTQTPKHLITATGQRVTLRCSPRSGDLSVYWYQQSLDQGLQFLIQYYNGEERAKGNILERFSAQQFPDLHSELNLSSLELGDSALYFCASSPRERGGKSSYNEQFFGPGTRLTVL.

This clone occurred a few times. The gene calls are TRBV7-2 and TRBJ2-1; D is perhaps TRBD2 (5 bases). The CDR3 has 13 amino acids. CDR1 SGHTA and CDR2 FQGNSA come from the germline V gene. The ends were cut back, 5 bases at V and 5 bases at J, with 10 bases in the middle. CDR3 in amino acids: CASSVTTNNEQFF. DNA of the CDR3: TGTGCCAGCAGCGTGACTACTAACAATGAGCAGTTCTTC.

The gene calls are TRBV2 and TRBJ2-2, with 14 bases that match TRBD2. From germline, CDR1 is SNHLY and CDR2 FYNNEI. There are 16 residues in the CDR3. Unmatched junction bases numbered 7, after V lost 6 bases and J lost 7 bases. This CDR3 reads CASRGGLAGVIGELFF. The DNA for the CDR3 is TGTGCCAGCAGGGGGGGACTAGCGGGAGTAATCGGGGAGCTGTTTTTT.

This clone was counted a few times. The rearrangement links TRBV7-7 to TRBJ2-5; a possible D gene is TRBD1 (5 bases). V lost 0 bases, J lost 5 bases, and 13 bases lay in between. CDR1 and CDR2 from the germline V gene are SSHAT and FNYEAQ (reference sequence). CDR3 size: 15 residues. The CDR3 region is CASSLAPGRWETQYF. The CDR3 bases are TGTGCCAGCAGCTTAGCGCCAGGGCGGTGGGAGACCCAGTACTTC. The full variable domain, its missing parts supplied by reference TRBV7-7 and TRBJ2-5, is GAGVSQSPRYKVTKRGQDVTLRCDPISSHATLYWYQQALGQGPEFLTYFNYEAQPDKSGLPSDRFSAERPEGSISTLTIQRTEQRDSAMYRCASSLAPGRWETQYFGPGTRLLVL.

The chain joins TRBV19 to TRBJ2-5; 7 bases map to TRBD1. This CDR3 has 14 amino acids. Per germline, CDR1 LNHDA and CDR2 SQIVND (reference sequence). V lost 5 bases, J lost 4 bases, and 7 bases stayed unmatched. The DNA of the CDR3 is TGTGCCAGTAGTCAGACAGGGTCCGGAGAGACCCAGTACTTC. This encodes CASSQTGSGETQYF.

The chain links TRBV5-6 to TRBJ2-7, with D perhaps TRBD1 (5 bases). Germline lookup yields CDR1 SGHDT and CDR2 YYEEEE. Deletions cut 3 bases from V and 2 bases from J, with 12 bases between. This CDR3 spans 14 amino acids. The CDR3 nucleotides read TGTGCCAGCAGCTCTCTGGACACCCCCTACGAGCAGTACTTC. Its translation: CASSSLDTPYEQYF.

The chain is built from TRBV7-2 and TRBJ2-2; 9 nucleotides agree with TRBD2. This CDR3 is 15 amino acids long. Germline assignment: CDR1 SGHTA and CDR2 FQGNSA. V lost 5 bases, J lost 4 bases, and 5 bases stayed unmatched. The CDR3, as DNA: TGTGCCAGCAGCATTAGCGGGAGCGGCACCGGGGAGCTGTTTTTT. It is translated as CASSISGSGTGELFF.

V usage is TRBV5-8 and J usage is TRBJ1-2, with D unclear. CDR1 is SGHTS and CDR2 is YDEGEE in the germline V gene. The ends were cut back, 1 base at V and 6 bases at J, with 10 bases in the middle. This CDR3 region has 13 residues. The CDR3 here is CASSLSLGDGYTF. The CDR3 coding sequence is TGTGCCAGCAGCTTGTCGCTCGGGGATGGCTACACCTTC. The whole variable domain, filled in from reference TRBV5-8 and TRBJ1-2, reads EAGVTQSPTHLIKTRGQQATLRCSPISGHTSVYWYQQALGLGLQFLLWYDEGEERNRGNFPPRFSGRQFPNYSSELNVNALELEDSALYLCASSLSLGDGYTFGSGTRLTVV.

This clone was seen once. Germline and junction disagree at one end, which may indicate a read error. The sample holds other DNA sequences that translate to the same CDR3. The gene calls are TRBV7-9 and TRBJ1-5; D not resolved. In germline, CDR1 is SEHNR, CDR2 FQNEAQ (reference sequence). The CDR3 contains 16 residues. CDR3 nucleotides: TGCGCCAGCACTTTGGGGTCGGGAGGAAGCAATCAGCCCCAGCATTTT. It is translated as CASTLGSGGSNQPQHF. The full variable domain, rest sourced from reference TRBV7-9 and TRBJ1-5, is DTGVSQNPRHKITKRGQNVTFRCDPISEHNRLYWYRQTLGQGPEFLTYFQNEAQLEKSRLLSDRFSAERPKGSFSTLEIQRTEQGDSAMYLCASTLGSGGSNQPQHFGDGTRLSIL.

The chain is built from TRBV5-1 and TRBJ2-5; D call uncertain. Trimming took off 4 bases at V and 3 bases at J, with 13 bases between the two ends. The CDR3 is 14 residues long. Germline CDR1 SGHRS, CDR2 YFSETQ. The CDR3 DNA reads TGCGCCAGCAGCCCGACCGCCACTAAAGAGACCCAGTACTTC. Translating gives CASSPTATKETQYF.

The J gene is TRBJ2-5, the V gene TRBV10-1, with D tentatively TRBD1 (6 bases). The CDR3 is 11 amino acids. V was cut by 10 bases and J by 4 bases, with 10 bases left in between. The germline CDR1 and CDR2 sequences are WNHNN and SYGVQD (reference sequence). CDR3 DNA sequence: TGCGCCAAACCCAGGGGAGAGACCCAGTACTTC. The encoded protein is CAKPRGETQYF.

This sequence joins TRBV4-2 and TRBJ1-5, with D tentatively TRBD1 (5 bases). Trimming removed 0 bases from V and 5 bases from J, with 11 bases in between. This CDR3 has 15 amino acids. Germline CDR1 and CDR2: LGHNA and YNFKEQ. For the CDR3, the DNA is TGTGCCAGCAGCCAAGATCCCACGGGGGATCAGCCCCAGCATTTT. Translated, it gives CASSQDPTGDQPQHF.

This chain links TRBV11-2 with TRBJ1-3; D gene uncertain. Deletions cut 0 bases from V and 4 bases from J, with 16 bases between. The CDR3 contains 17 residues. The germline V gene encodes CDR1 SGHAT and CDR2 FQNNGV. The chain's CDR3 is CASSLDGGPARGNTIYF. In DNA form, the CDR3 reads TGTGCCAGCAGCTTAGATGGCGGGCCCGCGCGAGGAAACACCATATATTTT.